The 5 T cell receptor beta chains presented below share a single source sample, sequenced in a study of blood T cells in healthy people across ages. Using a J-beta primer mix together with a sample-barcoded 5' primer, a second PCR was run for roughly 6 to 11 cycles. A single record per CDR3 protein comes from TCRdb applying MiXCR to the 5' RACE reads. The sample lists approximately 900,000 distinct CDR3 sequences; roughly 50% were seen once. The sequenced sample was blood. The receptors here all came from a man aged 25 to 45 in good health.

The sample holds a few counts of this clonotype. The chain is built from TRBV4-1 and TRBJ2-1; 8 bases are a match to TRBD1. After removal of 1 base from V and 8 bases from J, the junction contained 7 bases not matched to a gene. The germline CDR1 and CDR2 sequences are MGHRA and YSYEKL. The CDR3 consists of 15 residues. The CDR3 reads CASSQVKPRGHEQFF. Written as DNA, the CDR3 is TGCGCCAGCAGCCAAGTAAAACCCAGGGGGCATGAGCAGTTCTTC.

CDR3 bases: TGTGCCAGCAGTGAAGCCGGCGCTTTCTTT. Protein sequence: CASSEAGAFF. The rearrangement links TRBV6-1 to TRBJ1-1, with D uncertain. Germline V gives CDR1 MNHNS, CDR2 SASEGT. The CDR3 extends over 10 amino acids. Deletions cut 0 bases from V and 11 bases from J, with 4 bases between.

The gene calls are TRBV6-2 or TRBV6-3 and TRBJ2-1; TRBD2 is a possible D gene (7 bases). There are 15 residues in the CDR3. The germline V gene encodes CDR1 MNHEY and CDR2 SVGEGT. V was cut by 7 bases and J by 4 bases, with 17 bases left in between. The CDR3 DNA reads as TGTGCCAGCACCTCGGAGGGGGGGGGTTACAATGAGCAGTTCTTC. As protein: CASTSEGGGYNEQFF.

This chain uses TRBV4-3 with TRBJ2-1, with 7 bases matching TRBD1. The CDR3 sequence is 17 residues long. CDR1 and CDR2 from the germline V gene are LGHNA and YSLEER. V lost 5 bases, J lost 4 bases, and 14 bases stayed unmatched. The CDR3 loop reads CASSTRPSGQSYNEQFF. In DNA, the CDR3 is TGCGCCAGCAGCACCCGACCATCGGGACAGAGTTACAATGAGCAGTTCTTC.

The rearrangement joins TRBV5-1 to TRBJ1-1, with 10 bases fitting TRBD1. V was pared by 4 bases and J by 5 bases, with 8 bases of the junction left unmatched. Per the germline V gene, CDR1 is SGHRS and CDR2 is YFSETQ. The length of the CDR3 is 15 residues. The CDR3 spells CASSREGQGRTEAFF. CDR3 in DNA: TGCGCCAGCAGCCGGGAGGGACAGGGGAGGACTGAAGCTTTCTTT.